This entry describes one T cell receptor beta chain. Source study methods: Cell counts per sample came from amplifying reference gene primers. Profiling relied on immunoSEQ multiplex PCR, and the TCRdb table lists in-frame clones only, not all of them. For V, J and clone size, that table is used; D and trimming come from the DNA. The sample includes roughly 100,000 clones, more than 75% of them seen just once. These data are taken from a study of blood T cell repertoires in COVID-19. Turning to the study itself: The United States, Italy and Spain were the sources of the acute and convalescent COVID-19 samples. T cells, B-cell-depleted T cells, or PBMCs provided the cDNA or gDNA that served as material.

Germline assignment: CDR1 MRHNA and CDR2 SNTAGT. The germline V and J ends were trimmed by 6 bases and 5 bases, with 22 bases remaining between them. The CDR3 has 16 residues. This TCR derives from a human donor in a cohort sampled during active COVID-19. Sequenced input: peripheral blood. The chain links TRBV6-4 to TRBJ2-5, with D perhaps matching TRBD2 (5 bases). Written as DNA, the CDR3 is TGTGCCAGCAGGGCTCGACGGGAAACCACGGGGGAGACCCAGTACTTC. Its protein product is CASRARRETTGETQYF.